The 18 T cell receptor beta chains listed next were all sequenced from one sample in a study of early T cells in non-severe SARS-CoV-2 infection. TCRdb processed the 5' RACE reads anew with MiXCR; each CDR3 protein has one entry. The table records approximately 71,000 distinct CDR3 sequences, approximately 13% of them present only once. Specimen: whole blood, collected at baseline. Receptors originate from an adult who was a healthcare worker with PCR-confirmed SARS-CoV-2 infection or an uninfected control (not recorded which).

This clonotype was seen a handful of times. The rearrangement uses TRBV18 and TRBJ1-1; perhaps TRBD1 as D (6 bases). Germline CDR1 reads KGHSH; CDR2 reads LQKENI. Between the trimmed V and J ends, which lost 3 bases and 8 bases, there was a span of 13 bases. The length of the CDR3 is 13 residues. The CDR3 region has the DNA TGTGCCAGCTCACCGCCTGGGGGGGCAGAAGCTTTCTTT. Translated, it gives CASSPPGGAEAFF.

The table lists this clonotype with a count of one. The CDR3 region is CASSLQGRPEAFF. In DNA form, the CDR3 reads TGTGCCAGCAGCTTGCAGGGAAGACCTGAAGCTTTCTTT. The chain couples TRBV11-2 to TRBJ1-1, with a weak D call TRBD1 (5 bases). The CDR3 is 13 residues long. V was clipped by 3 bases and J by 6 bases, with 11 bases between them. The germline CDR1 and CDR2 sequences are SGHAT and FQNNGV.

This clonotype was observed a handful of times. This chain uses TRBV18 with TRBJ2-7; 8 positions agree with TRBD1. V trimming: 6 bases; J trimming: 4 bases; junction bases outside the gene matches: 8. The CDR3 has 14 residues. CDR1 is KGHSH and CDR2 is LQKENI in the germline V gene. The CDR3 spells CASSSGQGMYEQYF. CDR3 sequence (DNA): TGTGCCAGCTCGTCCGGACAGGGCATGTACGAGCAGTACTTC.

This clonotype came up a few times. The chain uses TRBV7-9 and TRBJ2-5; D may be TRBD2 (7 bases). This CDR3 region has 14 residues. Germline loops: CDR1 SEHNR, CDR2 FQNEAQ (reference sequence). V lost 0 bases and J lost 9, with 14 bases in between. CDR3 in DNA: TGTGCCAGCAGCTTAGCGGGGGGGCAGTCATCCCAGTACTTC. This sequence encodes CASSLAGGQSSQYF.

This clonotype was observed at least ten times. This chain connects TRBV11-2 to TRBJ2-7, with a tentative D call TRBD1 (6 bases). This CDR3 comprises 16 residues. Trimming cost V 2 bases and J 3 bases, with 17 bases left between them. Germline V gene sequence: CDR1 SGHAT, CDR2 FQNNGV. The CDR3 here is CASSLSPTGTIYEQYF. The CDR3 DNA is TGTGCCAGCAGCTTATCGCCAACCGGGACAATCTACGAGCAGTACTTC.

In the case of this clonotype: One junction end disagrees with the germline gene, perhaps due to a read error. The CDR3 coding sequence is TGTGCCAGCAGCTTATCAGGGGGAGGACCCCCCCACTTT. It yields the protein CASSLSGGGPPHF. The chain is built from TRBV5-4 and TRBJ1-6; 7 nucleotides line up with TRBD1. Germline V gene lookup returns CDR1 SGHNT and CDR2 YYREEE (reference sequence). CDR3 size: 13 residues. Using reference TRBV5-4 and TRBJ1-6 for the parts outside the CDR3, the full variable domain is ETGVTQSPTHLIKTRGQQVTLRCSSQSGHNTVSWYQQALGQGPQFIFQYYREEENGRGNFPPRFSGLQFPNYSSELNVNALELDDSALYLCASSLSGGGPPHFGNGTRLTVT.

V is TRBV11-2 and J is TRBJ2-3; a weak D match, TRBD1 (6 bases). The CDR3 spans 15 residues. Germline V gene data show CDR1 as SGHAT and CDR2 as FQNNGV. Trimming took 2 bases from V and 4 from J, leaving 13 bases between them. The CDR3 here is CASSLQMGAPDTQYF. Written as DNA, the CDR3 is TGTGCCAGCAGCTTACAGATGGGGGCCCCAGATACGCAGTATTTT.

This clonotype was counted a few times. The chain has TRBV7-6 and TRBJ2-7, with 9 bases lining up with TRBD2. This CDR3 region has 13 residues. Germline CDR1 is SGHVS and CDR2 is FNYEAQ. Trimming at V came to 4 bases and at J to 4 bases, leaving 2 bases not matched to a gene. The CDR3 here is CASSSTSGYEQYF. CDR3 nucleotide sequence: TGTGCCAGCAGCTCGACTAGCGGATACGAGCAGTACTTC.

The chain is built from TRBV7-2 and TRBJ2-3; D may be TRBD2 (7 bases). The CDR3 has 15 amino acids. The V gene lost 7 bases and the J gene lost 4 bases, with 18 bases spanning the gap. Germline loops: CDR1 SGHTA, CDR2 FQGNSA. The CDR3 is CASTGEGGFADTQYF. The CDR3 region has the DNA TGTGCCAGCACCGGGGAGGGGGGCTTTGCAGATACGCAGTATTTT.

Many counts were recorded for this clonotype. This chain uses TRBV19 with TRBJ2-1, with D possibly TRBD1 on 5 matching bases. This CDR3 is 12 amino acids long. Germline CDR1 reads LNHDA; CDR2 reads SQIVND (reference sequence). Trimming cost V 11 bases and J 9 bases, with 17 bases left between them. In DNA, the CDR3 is TGTGCCGGGCAGGACATCACGAGTGAGCAGTTCTTC. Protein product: CAGQDITSEQFF.

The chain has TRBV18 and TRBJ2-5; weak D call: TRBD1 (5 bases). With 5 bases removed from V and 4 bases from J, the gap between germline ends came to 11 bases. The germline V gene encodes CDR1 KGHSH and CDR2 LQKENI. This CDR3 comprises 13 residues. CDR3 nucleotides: TGTGCCAGCTCATCCAGCCAGGGAGAGACCCAGTACTTC. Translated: CASSSSQGETQYF.

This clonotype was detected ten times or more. CDR3 in amino acids: CSATGQLMNTEAFF. In nucleotides, the CDR3 is TGCAGTGCTACGGGACAGCTCATGAACACTGAAGCTTTCTTT. V is TRBV20-1 and J is TRBJ1-1; TRBD1 matches at 7 bases. V lost 4 bases, J lost 0 bases, and 5 bases stayed unmatched. The CDR3 sequence is 14 residues long. From germline, CDR1 is DFQATT and CDR2 SNEGSKA (reference sequence).

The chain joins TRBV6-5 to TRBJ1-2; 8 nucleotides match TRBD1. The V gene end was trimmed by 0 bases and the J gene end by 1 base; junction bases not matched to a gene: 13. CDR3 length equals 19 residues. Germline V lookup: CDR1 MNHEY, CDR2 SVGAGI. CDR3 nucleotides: TGTGCCAGCAGTTACTCGAGAGCAGGGACAGGAGGTGTTAACTATGGCTACACCTTC. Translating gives CASSYSRAGTGGVNYGYTF.

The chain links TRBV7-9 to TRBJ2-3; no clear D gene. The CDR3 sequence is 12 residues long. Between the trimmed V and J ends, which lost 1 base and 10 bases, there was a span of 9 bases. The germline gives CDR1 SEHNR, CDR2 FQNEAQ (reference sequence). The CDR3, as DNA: TGTGCCAGCAGCTTAGAGGGTGCGTCGCAGTATTTT. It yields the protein CASSLEGASQYF.

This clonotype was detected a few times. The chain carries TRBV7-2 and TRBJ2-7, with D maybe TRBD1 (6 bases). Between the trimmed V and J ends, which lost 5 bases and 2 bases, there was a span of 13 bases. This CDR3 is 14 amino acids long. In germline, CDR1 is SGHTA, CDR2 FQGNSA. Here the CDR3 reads CASSLNRVTYEQYF. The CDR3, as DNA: TGTGCCAGCAGCCTGAACAGGGTTACCTACGAGCAGTACTTC.

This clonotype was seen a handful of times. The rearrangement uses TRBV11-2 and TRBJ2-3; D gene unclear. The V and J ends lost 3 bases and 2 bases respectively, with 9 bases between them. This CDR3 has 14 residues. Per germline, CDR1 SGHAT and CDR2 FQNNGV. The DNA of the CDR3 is TGTGCCAGCAGCTTTCCCCAGTACACAGATACGCAGTATTTT. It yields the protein CASSFPQYTDTQYF.

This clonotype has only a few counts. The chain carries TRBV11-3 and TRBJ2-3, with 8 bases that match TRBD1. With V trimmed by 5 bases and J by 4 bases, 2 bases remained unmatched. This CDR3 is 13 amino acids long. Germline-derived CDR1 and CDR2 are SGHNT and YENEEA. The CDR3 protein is CASSPGGSDTQYF. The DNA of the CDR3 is TGTGCCAGCAGCCCAGGGGGCTCAGATACGCAGTATTTT.

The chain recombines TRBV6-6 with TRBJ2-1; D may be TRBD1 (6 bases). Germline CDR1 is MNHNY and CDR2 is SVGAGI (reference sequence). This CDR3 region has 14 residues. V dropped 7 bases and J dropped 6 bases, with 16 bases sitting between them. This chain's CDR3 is CASKKGDGINEQFF. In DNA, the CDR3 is TGTGCCAGCAAGAAGGGGGACGGGATCAATGAGCAGTTCTTC.